These 22 T cell receptor beta chains originate from one sample sequenced in a study of OX40 agonist ivuxolimab in advanced cancers. Library generation was performed with the immunoSEQ multiplex PCR assay. TCRdb's version of the immuneACCESS table is confined to in-frame rearrangements and falls short of the full clone set. An unresolved V gene accounts for under half of the shortfall where checked; the remainder is of unknown origin. This sample holds around 45,000 clones; 75% to 85% were observed only once. The top ten hold 2.6% of the sample. Sequencing was performed on CD4+ or CD8+ T cells sorted from blood, taken in a trial of the OX40 agonist ivuxolimab. The origin of the receptors is an adult with an advanced solid tumor such as melanoma, head and neck, liver or kidney cancer.

This clone was seen just once. J is TRBJ2-3 and V is TRBV11-2; 15 nucleotides align to TRBD2. Germline trimming cut 5 bases from V and 4 bases from J; bases unmatched to any gene: 10. In germline, CDR1 is SGHAT, CDR2 FQNNGV. The CDR3 totals 18 residues. CDR3 sequence (DNA): TGTGCCAGCAGCCTCGGGGGACTAGCGGGAGGCGGGGCAGATACGCAGTATTTT. This codes for CASSLGGLAGGGADTQYF.

V gene TRBV6-5 combines with J gene TRBJ1-2; 7 bases are a match to TRBD1. Germline CDR1 is MNHEY and CDR2 is SVGAGI. The V and J ends lost 5 bases and 11 bases, in that order; junction bases with no gene match: 2. This CDR3 has 10 amino acids. The CDR3 coding sequence is TGTGCCAGCAGTGACAGGGTTTACACCTTC. Translating it yields CASSDRVYTF.

The rearrangement uses TRBV7-2 and TRBJ2-7, with a weak D call TRBD1 (6 bases). The length of the CDR3 is 17 residues. Germline values: CDR1 SGHTA, CDR2 FQGNSA. V was pared by 6 bases and J by 4 bases, with 25 bases between. CDR3 nucleotide sequence: TGTGCCAGCAGTTCAGGCGGACAGTTCAACCTCCATTACGAGCAGTACTTC. Protein product: CASSSGGQFNLHYEQYF.

The chain uses TRBV6-5 and TRBJ1-1; the D gene is possibly TRBD1 (6 bases). The V gene's germline CDR1 is MNHEY and CDR2 SVGAGI. The V gene lost 6 bases and the J gene lost 2 bases, with 16 bases spanning the gap. This CDR3 has 15 residues. The CDR3 region has the DNA TGTGCCAGCAGCCCCAGGGGCCCGGGAAACACTGAAGCTTTCTTT. It translates to CASSPRGPGNTEAFF.

In its sample, this clone was seen a few times. The chain carries TRBV19 and TRBJ1-1; 11 bases fit TRBD1. Per germline, CDR1 LNHDA and CDR2 SQIVND (reference sequence). The CDR3 sequence is 18 residues long. J lost 2 bases, V lost 5 bases, and 13 bases had no gene match. The CDR3 DNA follows: TGTGCCAGTAGTCCACGGACAGGGGGCGCGAAACCTAACACTGAAGCTTTCTTT. Translation gives CASSPRTGGAKPNTEAFF.

This clone was seen a handful of times. The chain is built from TRBV7-9 and TRBJ2-1; 8 positions agree with TRBD2. The CDR3 contains 17 residues. The trim removed 5 bases at V and 8 bases at J, leaving 17 bases unmatched. Germline V gene sequence: CDR1 SEHNR, CDR2 FQNEAQ (reference sequence). CDR3 residues: CASSPPLSSGIFYEQFF. In DNA, the CDR3 is TGTGCCAGCAGCCCACCCCTGAGTAGCGGGATTTTCTATGAGCAGTTCTTC.

The chain combines TRBV30 with TRBJ1-4; weak D call: TRBD1 (5 bases). Trimming left V 8 bases short and J 7 bases short, with 23 bases between. The CDR3 extends over 15 amino acids. Germline-derived CDR1 and CDR2 are GTSNPN and SVGIG (reference sequence). CDR3 nucleotides: TGTGCCGGGGCGGGGTCGGCCTGGCCTTCTGAAAAACTGTTTTTT. Translating gives CAGAGSAWPSEKLFF.

The chain couples TRBV23-1 to TRBJ2-1, with TRBD2 matching 8 bases. TRBV23-1 is sorted into the ORF group, with uncertain function. This CDR3 region has 13 residues. After removal of 11 bases from V and 7 bases from J, the junction contained 10 bases not matched to a gene. The CDR3 is CAYPGGSENEQFF. CDR3 nucleotides: TGCGCCTACCCGGGGGGGTCTGAGAATGAGCAGTTCTTC.

V usage is TRBV4-2 and J usage is TRBJ1-6, with D perhaps matching TRBD1 (5 bases). The CDR3 is made up of 15 amino acids. CDR1 and CDR2 (germline): LGHNA, YNFKEQ. Trimming stripped 1 base from V and 6 bases from J, with 10 bases between. CDR3: CASSQAQGGNSPLHF. CDR3 DNA sequence: TGTGCCAGCAGCCAAGCCCAGGGCGGTAATTCACCCCTCCACTTT.

The J gene is TRBJ2-5, the V gene TRBV15; D uncertain. CDR3 length: 17 amino acids. V was clipped by 0 bases and J by 2 bases, with 16 bases between them. From germline, CDR1 is LNHNV and CDR2 YYDKDF (reference sequence). The CDR3 DNA is TGTGCCACCAGCAGAGATCCAACCTGGGCAGGTCAAGAGACCCAGTACTTC. This translates into CATSRDPTWAGQETQYF.

A few counts support this clone. The chain recombines TRBV2 with TRBJ2-7; D gene uncertain. V was clipped by 6 bases and J by 2 bases, with 14 bases between them. Germline-derived CDR1 and CDR2 are SNHLY and FYNNEI. The CDR3 runs to 14 residues. CDR3 in amino acids: CASSVHGGAYEQYF. Here the CDR3 DNA reads TGTGCCAGCAGCGTCCACGGTGGGGCCTACGAGCAGTACTTC.

V usage is TRBV27 and J usage is TRBJ2-7; 12 nucleotides align to TRBD1. Germline loops: CDR1 MNHEY, CDR2 SMNVEV (reference sequence). V lost 4 bases to trimming and J lost 6 bases; unmatched junction nucleotides: 10. This CDR3 has 16 amino acids. CDR3 sequence: CASSSLGDRGRREQYF. The CDR3 DNA follows: TGTGCCAGCAGTTCTCTGGGGGACAGGGGGCGCCGCGAGCAGTACTTC.

The chain has TRBV7-9 and TRBJ1-1; D remains unclear. This CDR3 contains 16 residues. Germline-derived CDR1 and CDR2 are SEHNR and FQNEAQ (reference sequence). Trimming took 1 base from V and 0 from J, leaving 12 bases between them. Here the CDR3 DNA reads TGTGCCAGCAGCTTAGTTGGTAGGACGATGAACACTGAAGCTTTCTTT. This translates into CASSLVGRTMNTEAFF.

The chain carries TRBV7-9 and TRBJ2-2; D is uncertain. Germline-derived CDR1 and CDR2 are SEHNR and FQNEAQ (reference sequence). The ends were cut back, 1 base at V and 3 bases at J, with 3 bases in the middle. This CDR3 has 13 amino acids. The CDR3 DNA sequence: TGTGCCAGCAGCTTAGTTGACACCGGGGAGCTGTTTTTT. It is translated as CASSLVDTGELFF.

The rearrangement links TRBV5-8 to TRBJ1-3; D uncertain. The germline V and J ends were trimmed by 7 bases and 6 bases, with 14 bases remaining between them. This CDR3 region has 13 residues. Germline V gene lookup returns CDR1 SGHTS and CDR2 YDEGEE. This CDR3 reads CASGQIMTNTIYF. CDR3 sequence (DNA): TGTGCCAGCGGGCAGATAATGACAAACACCATATATTTT. The complete variable domain, with remaining parts taken from reference TRBV5-8 and TRBJ1-3, reads EAGVTQSPTHLIKTRGQQATLRCSPISGHTSVYWYQQALGLGLQFLLWYDEGEERNRGNFPPRFSGRQFPNYSSELNVNALELEDSALYLCASGQIMTNTIYFGEGSWLTVV.

The chain carries TRBV11-2 and TRBJ2-7, with TRBD2 matching over 10 bases. The V and J ends lost 3 bases and 1 base, in that order; junction bases with no gene match: 3. CDR1 is SGHAT, CDR2 FQNNGV, per germline. This CDR3 is built from 15 residues. CDR3 protein: CASSLPTSGSYEQYF. The DNA of the CDR3 is TGTGCCAGCAGCTTGCCGACTAGCGGGTCCTACGAGCAGTACTTC. The complete variable domain, with remaining parts taken from reference TRBV11-2 and TRBJ2-7, reads EAGVAQSPRYKIIEKRQSVAFWCNPISGHATLYWYQQILGQGPKLLIQFQNNGVVDDSQLPKDRFSAERLKGVDSTLKIQPAKLEDSAVYLCASSLPTSGSYEQYFGPGTRLTVT.

The chain is built from TRBV11-3 and TRBJ2-3; D unclear. Germline V gene lookup returns CDR1 SGHNT and CDR2 YENEEA. There are 13 residues in the CDR3. V lost 3 bases, J lost 3 bases, and 7 bases lay in between. Here the CDR3 DNA reads TGTGCCAGCAGCTTTAGCCAGACAGATACGCAGTATTTT. This translates into CASSFSQTDTQYF.

The gene calls are TRBV5-1 and TRBJ2-2, with a possible D match to TRBD2 (6 bases). Germline assignment: CDR1 SGHRS and CDR2 YFSETQ. The CDR3 runs to 13 residues. The V end was cut by 2 bases, the J end by 6 bases, with 8 bases between. In DNA form, the CDR3 reads TGCGCCAGCAGCTTCGGGGGTGCCGGGGAGCTGTTTTTT. It codes for CASSFGGAGELFF.

The chain carries TRBV5-4 and TRBJ2-3, with 7 positions matching TRBD2. The trim removed 3 bases at V and 6 bases at J, leaving 16 bases unmatched. CDR1 SGHNT and CDR2 YYREEE come from the germline V gene (reference sequence). This CDR3 is built from 17 residues. CDR3 region: CASSWGIAEAGGDTQYF. Here the CDR3 DNA reads TGTGCCAGCAGCTGGGGAATAGCGGAGGCCGGGGGGGATACGCAGTATTTT.

The V and J genes are TRBV18 and TRBJ1-3; no definite D call. V was shortened by 3 bases and J by 0 bases, with 12 bases between the two germline ends. The CDR3 extends over 16 amino acids. Germline V gene sequence: CDR1 KGHSH, CDR2 LQKENI. The CDR3 bases are TGTGCCAGCTCACCCAGGATCTTACTCTCTGGAAACACCATATATTTT. It specifies CASSPRILLSGNTIYF.

The J gene is TRBJ2-7, the V gene TRBV9; possibly TRBD1 or TRBD2 for D (5 bases each). CDR1 and CDR2 (germline): SGDLS, YYNGEE. V was trimmed by 4 bases and J by 5 bases, leaving 19 bases between them. The CDR3 extends over 15 amino acids. Here the CDR3 DNA reads TGTGCCAGCAGCCCGACCCAGGGAAGGGAGAACGAGCAGTACTTC. Amino acids: CASSPTQGRENEQYF. Using reference TRBV9 and TRBJ2-7 for the parts outside the CDR3, the full variable domain is DSGVTQTPKHLITATGQRVTLRCSPRSGDLSVYWYQQSLDQGLQFLIQYYNGEERAKGNILERFSAQQFPDLHSELNLSSLELGDSALYFCASSPTQGRENEQYFGPGTRLTVT.

This clone was observed once. The chain links TRBV5-6 to TRBJ1-5; no clear D gene. This CDR3 region has 16 residues. Trimming pared 4 bases from V and 0 bases from J, leaving 14 bases between. Looked up from germline, CDR1 is SGHDT and CDR2 is YYEEEE. The CDR3: CASSTQRGYSNQPQHF. The CDR3 nucleotides are TGTGCCAGCAGCACCCAGCGGGGATATAGCAATCAGCCCCAGCATTTT.